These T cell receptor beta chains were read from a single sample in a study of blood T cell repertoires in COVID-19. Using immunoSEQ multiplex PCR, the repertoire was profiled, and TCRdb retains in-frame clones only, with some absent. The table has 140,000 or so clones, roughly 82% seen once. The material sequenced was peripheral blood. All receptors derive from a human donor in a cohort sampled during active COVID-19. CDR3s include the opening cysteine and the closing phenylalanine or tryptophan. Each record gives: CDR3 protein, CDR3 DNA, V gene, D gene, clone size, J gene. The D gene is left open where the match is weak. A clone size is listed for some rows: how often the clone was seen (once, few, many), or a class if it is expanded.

CDR3: CASSVGTSGRPYNEQFF
DNA: TGTGCCAGCAGCGTAGGGACTAGCGGGAGACCCTACAATGAGCAGTTCTTC
V: TRBV9
D: TRBD2
size: -
J: TRBJ2-1

CDR3: CASSSSRAIGANVLTF
DNA: TGCGCCAGCAGCTCATCCAGGGCCATTGGCGCCAACGTCCTGACTTTC
V: TRBV5-1
D: -
size: -
J: TRBJ2-6

CDR3: CATRAEVVTF
DNA: TGTGCCACCCGCGCAGAGGTCGTCACCTTC
V: TRBV2
D: -
size: -
J: TRBJ1-2

CDR3: CASSPGLAGGINEQFF
DNA: TGCGCCAGCAGCCCGGGACTAGCGGGAGGGATTAATGAGCAGTTCTTC
V: TRBV5-1
D: TRBD2
size: once
J: TRBJ2-1

CDR3: CASSLGQGGTEAFF
DNA: TGTGCCAGCAGCCTGGGACAGGGAGGCACTGAAGCTTTCTTT
V: TRBV5-6
D: TRBD1
size: -
J: TRBJ1-1

CDR3: CASSISPAGGLIGNSPLHF
DNA: TGTGCCAGTAGTATTAGTCCAGCGGGGGGACTAATCGGTAATTCACCCCTCCACTTT
V: TRBV19
D: -
size: -
J: TRBJ1-6

CDR3: CASSRQGGNQPQHF
DNA: TGTGCCAGCAGTAGACAGGGGGGCAATCAGCCCCAGCATTTT
V: TRBV6-6
D: TRBD1
size: -
J: TRBJ1-5

CDR3: CASSQGSGGGTDTQYF
DNA: TGTGCCAGCAGCCAAGGTAGCGGGGGGGGCACAGATACGCAGTATTTT
V: TRBV4-2
D: TRBD2
size: -
J: TRBJ2-3

CDR3: CASAIGSGSGTDTQYF
DNA: TGTGCCAGCGCGATTGGTAGCGGGAGTGGCACAGATACGCAGTATTTT
V: TRBV3-1/TRBV3-2
D: TRBD2
size: -
J: TRBJ2-3

CDR3: CASSYSTSNEQFF
DNA: TGTGCCAGCAGTTACTCGACTAGCAATGAGCAGTTCTTC
V: TRBV6-5
D: -
size: -
J: TRBJ2-1

CDR3: CAWSGGADTQYF
DNA: TGTGCCTGGAGTGGGGGGGCAGATACGCAGTATTTT
V: TRBV30
D: -
size: -
J: TRBJ2-3

CDR3: CASTGPRLLWNSPLHF
DNA: TGTGCCAGTACAGGTCCTCGACTCCTCTGGAATTCACCCCTCCACTTT
V: TRBV28
D: -
size: -
J: TRBJ1-6

CDR3: CASSQEQAWTVVNEQFF
DNA: TGTGCCAGCAGCCAAGAACAGGCATGGACGGTAGTCAATGAGCAGTTCTTC
V: TRBV3-1/TRBV3-2
D: -
size: -
J: TRBJ2-1

CDR3: CASSLKWGHGYTF
DNA: TGTGCCAGCAGTTTGAAGTGGGGGCACGGCTACACCTTC
V: TRBV27
D: -
size: -
J: TRBJ1-2

CDR3: CASSDRGNTEAFF
DNA: TGTGCCAGCAGCGACAGGGGGAACACTGAAGCTTTCTTT
V: TRBV9
D: TRBD1
size: -
J: TRBJ1-1

CDR3: CASSVRGYTF
DNA: TGTGCCAGCAGCGTCCGGGGCTACACCTTC
V: TRBV25-1
D: -
size: few
J: TRBJ1-2

CDR3: CASSGQTGYDGYTF
DNA: TGTGCCAGCAGCGGGCAGACAGGATATGATGGCTACACCTTC
V: TRBV9
D: -
size: -
J: TRBJ1-2

CDR3: CASRFTSGRAHIQYF
DNA: TGTGCCAGCAGATTTACTAGCGGGAGGGCCCACATTCAGTACTTC
V: TRBV27
D: TRBD2
size: once
J: TRBJ2-4

CDR3: CASSVGSGSTDTQYF
DNA: TGTGCCAGCAGCGTAGGTTCGGGGAGCACAGATACGCAGTATTTT
V: TRBV9
D: -
size: -
J: TRBJ2-3

CDR3: CASSWDKTYEQYF
DNA: TGCGCCAGCAGCTGGGACAAAACCTACGAGCAGTACTTC
V: TRBV5-1
D: -
size: -
J: TRBJ2-7

CDR3: CASSLGPGQGMNTEAFF
DNA: TGTGCCAGCAGCTTAGGCCCGGGACAGGGGATGAACACTGAAGCTTTCTTT
V: TRBV13
D: TRBD1
size: -
J: TRBJ1-1

CDR3: CASSGTGGDQPQHF
DNA: TGTGCCAGCAGCGGGACAGGGGGCGATCAGCCCCAGCATTTT
V: TRBV2
D: TRBD1
size: -
J: TRBJ1-5

CDR3: CASSADSNQPQHF
DNA: TGTGCCAGCAGTGCGGACAGTAATCAGCCCCAGCATTTT
V: TRBV6-4
D: -
size: -
J: TRBJ1-5

CDR3: CASSDLKGARGYGYTF
DNA: TGTGCCAGCAGTGACCTAAAGGGGGCGAGGGGCTATGGCTACACCTTC
V: TRBV6-4
D: TRBD1
size: -
J: TRBJ1-2

CDR3: CASSLASGTTDTQYF
DNA: TGTGCCAGCAGCTTAGCTAGCGGGACCACAGATACGCAGTATTTT
V: TRBV7-9
D: TRBD2
size: -
J: TRBJ2-3

CDR3: CATSRDQGREQYF
DNA: TGTGCCACCAGCAGAGATCAGGGCCGAGAGCAGTACTTC
V: TRBV15
D: -
size: -
J: TRBJ2-7

CDR3: CASSIAGAYNEQFF
DNA: TGCGCCAGCAGTATAGCGGGAGCCTACAATGAGCAGTTCTTC
V: TRBV10-2
D: TRBD2
size: -
J: TRBJ2-1

CDR3: CATSDSGGPTGELFF
DNA: TGTGCCACCAGTGATTCAGGGGGGCCCACCGGGGAGCTGTTTTTT
V: TRBV24-1
D: -
size: -
J: TRBJ2-2

CDR3: CASSEWSGRAYNEQFF
DNA: TGCGCCAGCAGTGAGTGGAGCGGGAGGGCCTACAATGAGCAGTTCTTC
V: TRBV10-2
D: TRBD2
size: once
J: TRBJ2-1

CDR3: CASSFFSGSVMNTEAFF
DNA: TGCGCCAGCAGCTTTTTTTCAGGGTCGGTAATGAACACTGAAGCTTTCTTT
V: TRBV5-1
D: -
size: -
J: TRBJ1-1

CDR3: CASLGQMMIETQYF
DNA: TGTGCCAGCCTCGGACAGATGATGATAGAGACCCAGTACTTC
V: TRBV25-1
D: -
size: -
J: TRBJ2-5

CDR3: CASSIPGQAVYEQYF
DNA: TGTGCCAGCAGCATACCCGGACAGGCGGTATACGAGCAGTACTTC
V: TRBV28
D: TRBD1
size: -
J: TRBJ2-7

CDR3: CASSVEGRGSYNEQFF
DNA: TGTGCCAGCAGCGTAGAGGGGAGGGGCTCCTACAATGAGCAGTTCTTC
V: TRBV9
D: TRBD2
size: once
J: TRBJ2-1

CDR3: CTSSQENSTDTQYF
DNA: TGCACCAGCAGCCAAGAAAACTCGACAGATACGCAGTATTTT
V: TRBV1
D: -
size: -
J: TRBJ2-3

CDR3: CASSFDSLHQPQHF
DNA: TGTGCCAGCAGCTTTGACAGCCTTCATCAGCCCCAGCATTTT
V: TRBV5-6
D: -
size: -
J: TRBJ1-5

CDR3: CASSLILTQFPEKLFF
DNA: TGTGCCAGCAGCTTGATATTGACTCAGTTCCCCGAAAAACTGTTTTTT
V: TRBV5-4
D: -
size: -
J: TRBJ1-4

CDR3: CASGSSDGYTF
DNA: TGTGCCAGCGGGAGTTCTGATGGCTACACCTTC
V: TRBV2
D: -
size: -
J: TRBJ1-2

CDR3: CASSVGMSYEQYF
DNA: TGTGCCAGCAGTGTCGGTATGTCCTACGAGCAGTACTTC
V: TRBV2
D: -
size: -
J: TRBJ2-7

CDR3: CASSSLYEQFF
DNA: TGTGCCAGCAGTTCCCTCTATGAGCAGTTCTTC
V: TRBV28
D: -
size: once
J: TRBJ2-1

CDR3: CASSVGDRGHPGNTIYF
DNA: TGTGCCAGCAGCGTAGGGGACAGGGGGCACCCGGGAAACACCATATATTTT
V: TRBV9
D: TRBD1
size: -
J: TRBJ1-3

CDR3: CASTFSGMGSPLHF
DNA: TGTGCCAGCACCTTTTCAGGGATGGGGTCACCCCTCCACTTT
V: TRBV6-5
D: -
size: -
J: TRBJ1-6

CDR3: CASSHGTGSLGEQYF
DNA: TGTGCCAGCAGCCACGGGACAGGTTCCTTAGGGGAGCAGTACTTC
V: TRBV5-8
D: TRBD1
size: once
J: TRBJ2-7

CDR3: CASSQAAHGYTF
DNA: TGTGCCAGCAGCCAGGCGGCTCATGGCTACACCTTC
V: TRBV3-1/TRBV3-2
D: -
size: few
J: TRBJ1-2

CDR3: CASSQEIEKLFF
DNA: TGTGCCAGCAGTCAAGAGATAGAAAAACTGTTTTTT
V: TRBV28
D: -
size: -
J: TRBJ1-4

CDR3: CASSLGGSGSYNEQFF
DNA: TGTGCCAGCAGCCTCGGGGGGAGCGGCTCCTACAATGAGCAGTTCTTC
V: TRBV4-2
D: TRBD2
size: -
J: TRBJ2-1

CDR3: CASSLSQGPTEAFF
DNA: TGTGCCAGCAGTTTGTCACAGGGGCCCACTGAAGCTTTCTTT
V: TRBV28
D: TRBD1
size: -
J: TRBJ1-1

CDR3: CASSKDRAVDTQYF
DNA: TGTGCCAGCAGCAAGGACAGGGCGGTAGATACGCAGTATTTT
V: TRBV7-9
D: TRBD1
size: -
J: TRBJ2-3

CDR3: CASSQGQVNEKLFF
DNA: TGTGCCAGCAGCCAGGGACAGGTTAATGAAAAACTGTTTTTT
V: TRBV7-9
D: TRBD1
size: -
J: TRBJ1-4